This TCR beta chain was captured by sequencing in a study of molecular identifiers for immune sequencing clone quantification. At least ten counts were recorded for this clonotype. Its specificity is not known. The study, taken as a whole, reports: Spiked Jurkat TCR RNA equivalent to one cell was reportedly detectable in around 980,000 naive cells.

TCRdb passed the PCR reads through MiXCR, listing each CDR3 protein once. The sample lists approximately 54,000 distinct CDR3 sequences, approximately 26% seen once, with 1.5% to 2% in the top ten. The sequence came from a human donor in good health. Some libraries in this study had Jurkat cell RNA spiked in. Material: naive CD8+ T cells from blood, with Jurkat cell RNA spiked in. Subset meaning: FACS-sorted CD8+CD4-CCR7+CD45RA+ naive T cells.

The CDR3 region has the DNA TGTGCCAGCAGTTCCAATGACAGGGGAGGGGATCAGCCCCAGCATTTT. Translation gives CASSSNDRGGDQPQHF. The chain joins TRBV27 to TRBJ1-5; 8 nucleotides match TRBD1. J gave up 5 bases and V 4 bases, and 10 bases lay outside the gene matches. The CDR3 runs 16 residues. The germline V gene encodes CDR1 MNHEY and CDR2 SMNVEV (reference sequence).